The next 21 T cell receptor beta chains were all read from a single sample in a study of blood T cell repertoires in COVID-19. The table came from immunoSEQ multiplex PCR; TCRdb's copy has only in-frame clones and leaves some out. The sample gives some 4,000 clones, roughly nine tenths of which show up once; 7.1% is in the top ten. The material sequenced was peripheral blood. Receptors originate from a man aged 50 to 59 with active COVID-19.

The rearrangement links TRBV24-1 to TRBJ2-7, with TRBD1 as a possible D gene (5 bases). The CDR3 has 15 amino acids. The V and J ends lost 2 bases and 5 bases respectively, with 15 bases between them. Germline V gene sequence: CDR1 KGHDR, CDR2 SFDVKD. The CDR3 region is CATSDYSGIDHEQYF. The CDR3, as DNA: TGTGCCACCAGTGATTATTCAGGGATCGACCACGAGCAGTACTTC.

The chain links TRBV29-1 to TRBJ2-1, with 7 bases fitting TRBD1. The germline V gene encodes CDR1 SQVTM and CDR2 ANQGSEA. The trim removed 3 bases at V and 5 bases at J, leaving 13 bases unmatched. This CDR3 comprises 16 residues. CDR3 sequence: CSVDPPTGASNNEQFF. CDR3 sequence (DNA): TGCAGCGTTGACCCCCCAACAGGGGCGTCGAACAATGAGCAGTTCTTC.

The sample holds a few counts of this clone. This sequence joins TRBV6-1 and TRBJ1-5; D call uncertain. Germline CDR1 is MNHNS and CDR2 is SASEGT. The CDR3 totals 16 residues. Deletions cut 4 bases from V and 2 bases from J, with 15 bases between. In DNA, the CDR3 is TGTGCCAGCAGTGCGTCACCCAGTGCGGGCAATCAGCCCCAGCATTTT. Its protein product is CASSASPSAGNQPQHF.

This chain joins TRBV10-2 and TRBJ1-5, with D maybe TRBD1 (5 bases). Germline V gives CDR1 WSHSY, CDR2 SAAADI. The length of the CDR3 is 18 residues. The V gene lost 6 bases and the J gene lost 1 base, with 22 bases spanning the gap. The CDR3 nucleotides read TGCGCCAGCAGGGGGAGGGGTCCGGGGGACGGGAGCAATCAGCCCCAGCATTTT. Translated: CASRGRGPGDGSNQPQHF.

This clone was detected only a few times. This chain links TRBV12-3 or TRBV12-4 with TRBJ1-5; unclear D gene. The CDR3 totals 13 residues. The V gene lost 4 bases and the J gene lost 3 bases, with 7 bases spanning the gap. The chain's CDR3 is CASSSAANQPQHF. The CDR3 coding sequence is TGTGCCAGCAGTTCGGCGGCCAATCAGCCCCAGCATTTT.

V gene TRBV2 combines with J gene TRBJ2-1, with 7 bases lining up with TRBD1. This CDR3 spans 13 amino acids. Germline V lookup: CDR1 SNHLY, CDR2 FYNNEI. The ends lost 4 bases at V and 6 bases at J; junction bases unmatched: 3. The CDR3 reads CASSAPGGNEQFF. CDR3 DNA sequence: TGTGCCAGCAGTGCTCCAGGGGGCAATGAGCAGTTCTTC.

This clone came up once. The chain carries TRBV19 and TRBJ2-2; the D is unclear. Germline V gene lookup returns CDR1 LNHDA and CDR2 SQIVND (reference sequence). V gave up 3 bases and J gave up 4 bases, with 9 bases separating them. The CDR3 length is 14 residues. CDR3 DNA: TGTGCCAGTAGTATTACGGGTTCCACCGGGGAGCTGTTTTTT. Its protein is CASSITGSTGELFF.

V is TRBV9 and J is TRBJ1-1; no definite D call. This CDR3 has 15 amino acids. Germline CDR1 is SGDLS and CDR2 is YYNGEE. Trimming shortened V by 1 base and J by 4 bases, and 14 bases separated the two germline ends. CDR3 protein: CASSVRGNLGTEAFF. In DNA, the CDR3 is TGTGCCAGCAGCGTACGGGGAAACCTGGGCACTGAAGCTTTCTTT.

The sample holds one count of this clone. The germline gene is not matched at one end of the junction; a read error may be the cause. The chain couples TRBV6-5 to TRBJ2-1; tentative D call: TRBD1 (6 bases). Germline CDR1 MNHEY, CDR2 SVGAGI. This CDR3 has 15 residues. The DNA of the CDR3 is TGTGCCAACAGTCTTACACAGGGAATCTACAATGAGCAGTTCTTC. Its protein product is CANSLTQGIYNEQFF.

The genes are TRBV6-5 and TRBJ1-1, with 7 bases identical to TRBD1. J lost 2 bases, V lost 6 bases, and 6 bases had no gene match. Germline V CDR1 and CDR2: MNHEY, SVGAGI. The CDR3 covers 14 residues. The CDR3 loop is CASSPGQPNTEAFF. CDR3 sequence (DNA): TGTGCCAGCAGCCCGGGACAGCCTAACACTGAAGCTTTCTTT.

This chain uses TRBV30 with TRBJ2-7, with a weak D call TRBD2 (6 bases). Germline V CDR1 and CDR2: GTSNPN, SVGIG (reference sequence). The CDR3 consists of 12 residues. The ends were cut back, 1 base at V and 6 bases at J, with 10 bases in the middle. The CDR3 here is CAWSGGGGEQYF. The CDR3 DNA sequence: TGTGCCTGGAGTGGGGGAGGCGGCGAGCAGTACTTC.

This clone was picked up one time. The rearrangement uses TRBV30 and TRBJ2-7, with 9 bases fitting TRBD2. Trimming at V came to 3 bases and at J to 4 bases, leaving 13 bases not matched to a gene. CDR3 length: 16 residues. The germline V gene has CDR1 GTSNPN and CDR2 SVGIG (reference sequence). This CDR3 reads CAWSDRGTSRTYEQYF. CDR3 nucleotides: TGTGCCTGGAGCGACAGAGGGACTAGCCGAACTTACGAGCAGTACTTC.

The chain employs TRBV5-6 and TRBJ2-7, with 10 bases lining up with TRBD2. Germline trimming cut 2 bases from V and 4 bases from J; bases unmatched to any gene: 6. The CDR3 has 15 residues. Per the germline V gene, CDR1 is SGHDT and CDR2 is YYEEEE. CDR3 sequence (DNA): TGTGCCAGCAGCTTCCTAGCGGGGGACAAATACGAGCAGTACTTC. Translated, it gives CASSFLAGDKYEQYF.

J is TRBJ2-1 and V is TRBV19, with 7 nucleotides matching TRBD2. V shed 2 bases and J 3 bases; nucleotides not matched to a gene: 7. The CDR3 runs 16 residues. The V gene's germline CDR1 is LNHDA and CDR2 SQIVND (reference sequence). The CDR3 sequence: CASSIILASGYNEQFF. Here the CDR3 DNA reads TGTGCCAGTAGTATAATCTTGGCTAGCGGCTACAATGAGCAGTTCTTC.

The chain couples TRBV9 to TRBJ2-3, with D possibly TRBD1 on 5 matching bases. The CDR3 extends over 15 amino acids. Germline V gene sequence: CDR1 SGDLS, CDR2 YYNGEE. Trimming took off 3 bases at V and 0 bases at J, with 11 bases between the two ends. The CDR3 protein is CASSEQAPSTDTQYF. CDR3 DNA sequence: TGTGCCAGCAGCGAACAGGCCCCTAGCACAGATACGCAGTATTTT.

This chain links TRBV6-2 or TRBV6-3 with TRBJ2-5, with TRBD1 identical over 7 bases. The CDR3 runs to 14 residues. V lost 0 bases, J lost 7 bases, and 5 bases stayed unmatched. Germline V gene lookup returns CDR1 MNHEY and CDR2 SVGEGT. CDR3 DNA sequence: TGTGCCAGCAGTTACTCCAGGGGGTTTGGGACCCAGTACTTC. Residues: CASSYSRGFGTQYF.

CDR3 sequence reads: CASSFDVQGTQYF. DNA for the CDR3: TGTGCCAGCAGTTTCGACGTCCAGGGGACCCAGTACTTC. V is TRBV6-2 or TRBV6-3 and J is TRBJ2-5; D is possibly TRBD1 (5 bases). V gave up 4 bases and J gave up 7 bases, with 13 bases separating them. The V gene's germline CDR1 is MNHEY and CDR2 SVGEGT. CDR3 length: 13 residues.

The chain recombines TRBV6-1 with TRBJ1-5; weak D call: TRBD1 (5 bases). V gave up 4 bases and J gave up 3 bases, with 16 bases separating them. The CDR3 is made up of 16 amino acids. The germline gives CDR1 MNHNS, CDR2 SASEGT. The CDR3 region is CASSVLRGITNQPQHF. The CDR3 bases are TGTGCCAGCAGTGTTTTGCGGGGGATTACCAATCAGCCCCAGCATTTT.

CDR3 region: CASSPLGREGRDTQYF. The CDR3 DNA is TGTGCCAGCAGTCCGCTAGGGCGGGAGGGGAGGGATACGCAGTATTTT. The chain combines TRBV28 with TRBJ2-3; 9 positions match TRBD2. V dropped 5 bases and J dropped 6; count of bases not matched to a gene: 12. Germline V gene sequence: CDR1 MDHEN, CDR2 SYDVKM. The CDR3 sequence is 16 residues long.

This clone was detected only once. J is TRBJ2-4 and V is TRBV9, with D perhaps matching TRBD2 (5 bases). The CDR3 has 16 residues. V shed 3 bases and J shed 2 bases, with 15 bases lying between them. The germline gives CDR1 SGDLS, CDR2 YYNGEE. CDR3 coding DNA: TGTGCCAGCAGCGCACCCGGAGGTGGGACCAAAAACATTCAGTACTTC. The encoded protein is CASSAPGGGTKNIQYF.

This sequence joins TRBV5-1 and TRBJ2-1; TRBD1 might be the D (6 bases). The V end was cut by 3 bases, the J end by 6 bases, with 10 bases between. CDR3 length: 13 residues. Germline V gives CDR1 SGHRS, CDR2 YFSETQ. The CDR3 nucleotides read TGCGCCAGCAGCTCCGGACAGTTCAATGAGCAGTTCTTC. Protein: CASSSGQFNEQFF.